The entry below describes one T cell receptor (beta chain). Its antigen is not identified. One base away lies a much larger clone, so this may be a sequencing read error. The CDR3 carries no conserved terminal phenylalanine or tryptophan, so it likely arises from a read error. The sample belongs to a study of T cells in Graves' hyperthyroidism and ophthalmopathy. Study at large: Peripheral blood was taken when the disease was first diagnosed, before any treatment began. Findings of the study overall: Blood also showed most of the thyroid clonotypes that were expanded above 0.001.

Germline CDR1 and CDR2: MNHEY and SVGAGI. The CDR3 is 12 residues long. V was shortened by 5 bases and J by 8 bases, with 9 bases between the two germline ends. Amplified TCR beta CDR3 regions came from RNA transcripts. HTBI primers were used for first-round RT-PCR of the TCR CDR3. TCRdb processed the multiplex PCR reads anew with MiXCR; each CDR3 protein has one entry. Among over 700,000 distinct CDR3 sequences, around 39% were seen once, and the ten largest hold around 10%. Calling Graves' hyperthyroidism stable meant ophthalmopathy did not progress within 18 months. The study enrolled patients aged 18 to 65 with newly diagnosed hyperthyroidism of under 2 months' duration.

This rearrangement joins TRBV6-5 to TRBJ2-2; D unresolved. Sequences were obtained from blood. The receptor comes from a man aged 18 to 30 with Graves' hyperthyroidism. The CDR3 loop is CASSPLGGELFV. The CDR3 nucleotides read TGTGCCAGCAGTCCCTTAGGGGGGGAGCTGTTTGTT.